This T cell receptor (beta chain) was documented in a study of CD8 T cells in ankylosing spondylitis. This clonotype was picked up many times. Its antigen remains unidentified. The V gene's germline CDR1 is SGHTA and CDR2 FQGNSA. The CDR3 length is 16 residues. V was cut by 4 bases and J by 5 bases, with 17 bases left in between. Findings of the study overall: Clones tied to disease were said to be significantly enriched in matched ankylosing spondylitis synovial fluid.

Each CDR3 protein is one row after TCRdb ran MiXCR on the 5' RACE reads. The sample consists of 250,000 to 400,000 distinct CDR3 sequences, 9.5% to 13% of them appearing once. Material for sequencing was blood, either unsorted or a sorted T cell fraction (not recorded which). V is TRBV7-2 and J is TRBJ1-4; weak D call: TRBD1 (6 bases). This TCR came from a female donor with ankylosing spondylitis or in good health (not recorded which). This chain's CDR3 is CASSSQYRAPNEKLFF. CDR3 bases: TGTGCCAGCAGCTCCCAGTACAGGGCCCCGAATGAAAAACTGTTTTTT.